This TCR beta chain was captured in a study of neurological immune-mediated disorders. This clonotype has a count of ten or more. The CDR3 is made up of 14 amino acids. Germline CDR1 MNHEY, CDR2 SVGAGI. Losses at the gene ends were 6 bases for V and 7 bases for J; bases not matched to a gene: 8. Each CDR3 protein is one row after TCRdb ran MiXCR on the 5' RACE reads. The sample has about 50,000 distinct CDR3 sequences, over 9% seen once. The sequenced material came from PBMCs. This sequence was found in an older man with HTLV-1-associated myelopathy (HAM/TSP). The rearrangement uses TRBV6-5 and TRBJ1-4; 7 bases are shared with TRBD1. The CDR3 loop is CASRVTGSREKLFF. The DNA of the CDR3 is TGTGCCAGCAGAGTGACAGGGTCGCGTGAAAAACTGTTTTTT.